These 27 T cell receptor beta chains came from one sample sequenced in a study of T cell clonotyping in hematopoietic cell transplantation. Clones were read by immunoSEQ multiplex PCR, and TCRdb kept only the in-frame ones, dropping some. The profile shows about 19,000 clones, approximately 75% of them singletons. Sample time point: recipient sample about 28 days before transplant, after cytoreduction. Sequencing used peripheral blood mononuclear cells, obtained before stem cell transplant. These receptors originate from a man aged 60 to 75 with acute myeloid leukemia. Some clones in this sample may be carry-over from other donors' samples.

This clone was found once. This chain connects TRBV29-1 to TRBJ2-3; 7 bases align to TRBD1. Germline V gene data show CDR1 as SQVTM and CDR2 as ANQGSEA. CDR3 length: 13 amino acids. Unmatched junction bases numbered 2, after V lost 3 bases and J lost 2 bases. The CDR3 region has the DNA TGCAGCGTTGACAGGGGGAACACAGATACGCAGTATTTT. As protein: CSVDRGNTDTQYF.

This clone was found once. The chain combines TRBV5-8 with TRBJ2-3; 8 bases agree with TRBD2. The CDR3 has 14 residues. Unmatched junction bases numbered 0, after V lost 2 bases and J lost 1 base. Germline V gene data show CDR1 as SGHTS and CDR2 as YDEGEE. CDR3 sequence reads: CASSFSGGTDTQYF. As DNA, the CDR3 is TGTGCCAGCAGCTTTAGCGGGGGCACAGATACGCAGTATTTT.

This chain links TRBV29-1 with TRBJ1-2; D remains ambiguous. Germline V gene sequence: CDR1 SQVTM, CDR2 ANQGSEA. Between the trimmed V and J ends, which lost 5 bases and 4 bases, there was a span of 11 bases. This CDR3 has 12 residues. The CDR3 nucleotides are TGCAGCGTTACGGACGGCGCCTATGGCTACACCTTC. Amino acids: CSVTDGAYGYTF.

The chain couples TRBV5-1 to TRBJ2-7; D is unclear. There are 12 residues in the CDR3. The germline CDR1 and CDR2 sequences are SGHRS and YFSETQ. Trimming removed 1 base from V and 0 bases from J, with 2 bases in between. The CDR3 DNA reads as TGCGCCAGCAGCTTGCCCTCCTACGAGCAGTACTTC. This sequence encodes CASSLPSYEQYF.

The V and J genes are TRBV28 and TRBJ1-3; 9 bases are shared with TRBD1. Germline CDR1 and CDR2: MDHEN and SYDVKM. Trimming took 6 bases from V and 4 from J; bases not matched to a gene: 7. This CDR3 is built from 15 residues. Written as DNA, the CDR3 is TGTGCCAGCAGGGGACAGGGACTCTCCGGAAACACCATATATTTT. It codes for CASRGQGLSGNTIYF.

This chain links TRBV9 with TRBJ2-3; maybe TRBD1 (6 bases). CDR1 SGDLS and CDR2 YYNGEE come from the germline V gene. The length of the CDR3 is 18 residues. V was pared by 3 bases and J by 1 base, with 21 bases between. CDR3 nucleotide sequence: TGTGCCAGCAGCGATGGGAGCGCAGGGGTTGTTGGCACAGATACGCAGTATTTT. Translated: CASSDGSAGVVGTDTQYF.

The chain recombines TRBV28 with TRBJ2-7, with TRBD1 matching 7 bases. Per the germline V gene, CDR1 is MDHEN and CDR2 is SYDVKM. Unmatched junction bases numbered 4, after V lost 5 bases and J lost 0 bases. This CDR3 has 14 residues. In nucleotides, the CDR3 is TGTGCCAGCAGTCCAGGGGGACGCTCCTACGAGCAGTACTTC. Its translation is CASSPGGRSYEQYF.

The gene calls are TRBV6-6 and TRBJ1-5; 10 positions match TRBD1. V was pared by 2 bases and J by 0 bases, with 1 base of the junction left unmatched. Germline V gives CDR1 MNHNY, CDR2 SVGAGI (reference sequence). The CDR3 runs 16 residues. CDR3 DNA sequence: TGTGCCAGCAGTTACGGGACAGGGGATAGCAATCAGCCCCAGCATTTT. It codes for CASSYGTGDSNQPQHF.

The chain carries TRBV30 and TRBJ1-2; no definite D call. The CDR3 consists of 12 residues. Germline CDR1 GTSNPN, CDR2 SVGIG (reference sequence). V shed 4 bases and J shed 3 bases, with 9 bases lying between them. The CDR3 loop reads CAWTAGYYGYTF. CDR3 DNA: TGTGCCTGGACGGCGGGATACTATGGCTACACCTTC.

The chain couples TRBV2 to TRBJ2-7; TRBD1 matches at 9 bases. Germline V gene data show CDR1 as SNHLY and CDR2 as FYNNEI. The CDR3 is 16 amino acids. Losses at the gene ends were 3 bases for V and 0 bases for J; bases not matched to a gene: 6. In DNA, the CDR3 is TGTGCCAGCAGTGACCCGGGACAGGGAAGCTCCTACGAGCAGTACTTC. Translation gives CASSDPGQGSSYEQYF.

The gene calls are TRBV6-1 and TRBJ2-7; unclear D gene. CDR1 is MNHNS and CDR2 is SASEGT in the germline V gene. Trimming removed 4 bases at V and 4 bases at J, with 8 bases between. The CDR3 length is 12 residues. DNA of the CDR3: TGTGCCAGCAGTGGTGTGCCTTACGAGCAGTACTTC. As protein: CASSGVPYEQYF.

This CDR3 is CASSYGPQGFEAFF. The CDR3 bases are TGTGCCAGCAGTTACGGCCCGCAGGGTTTTGAAGCTTTCTTT. The gene calls are TRBV6-6 and TRBJ1-1, with D possibly being TRBD1 (5 bases). With 2 bases removed from V and 7 bases from J, the gap between germline ends came to 14 bases. Germline V gene data show CDR1 as MNHNY and CDR2 as SVGAGI (reference sequence). CDR3 length equals 14 residues.

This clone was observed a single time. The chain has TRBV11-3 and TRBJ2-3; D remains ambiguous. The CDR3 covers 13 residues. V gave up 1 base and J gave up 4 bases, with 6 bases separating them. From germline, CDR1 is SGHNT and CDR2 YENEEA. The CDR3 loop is CASSLATADTQYF. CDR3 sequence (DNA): TGTGCCAGCAGCTTAGCGACGGCAGATACGCAGTATTTT. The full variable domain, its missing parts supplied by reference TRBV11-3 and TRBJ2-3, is EAGVVQSPRYKIIEKKQPVAFWCNPISGHNTLYWYLQNLGQGPELLIRYENEEAVDDSQLPKDRFSAERLKGVDSTLKIQPAELGDSAVYLCASSLATADTQYFGPGTRLTVL.

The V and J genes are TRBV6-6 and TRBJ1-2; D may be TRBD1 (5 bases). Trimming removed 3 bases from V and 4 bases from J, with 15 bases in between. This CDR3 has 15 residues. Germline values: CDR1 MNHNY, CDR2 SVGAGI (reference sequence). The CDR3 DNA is TGTGCCAGCAGTTATCCCCACTGGGACGGCTATGGCTACACCTTC. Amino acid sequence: CASSYPHWDGYGYTF.

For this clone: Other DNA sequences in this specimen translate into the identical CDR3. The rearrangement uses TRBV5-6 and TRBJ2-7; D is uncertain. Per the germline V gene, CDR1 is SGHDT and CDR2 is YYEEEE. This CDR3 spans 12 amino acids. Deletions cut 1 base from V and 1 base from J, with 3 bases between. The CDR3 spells CASSLSSYEQYF. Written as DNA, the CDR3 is TGTGCCAGCAGCTTGTCTTCCTACGAGCAGTACTTC.

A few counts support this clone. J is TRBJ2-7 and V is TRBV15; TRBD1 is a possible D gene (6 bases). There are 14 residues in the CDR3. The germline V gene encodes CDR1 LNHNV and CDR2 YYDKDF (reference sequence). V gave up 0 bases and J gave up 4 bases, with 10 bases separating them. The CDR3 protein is CATSRETGRYEQYF. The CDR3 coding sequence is TGTGCCACCAGCAGAGAGACAGGAAGATACGAGCAGTACTTC.

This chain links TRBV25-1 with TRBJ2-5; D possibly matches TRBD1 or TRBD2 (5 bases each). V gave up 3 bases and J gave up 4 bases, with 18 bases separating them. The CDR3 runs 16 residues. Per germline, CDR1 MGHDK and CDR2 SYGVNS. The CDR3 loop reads CASSDQRRQWRETQYF. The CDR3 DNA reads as TGTGCCAGCAGTGACCAGCGGAGACAGTGGCGAGAGACCCAGTACTTC.

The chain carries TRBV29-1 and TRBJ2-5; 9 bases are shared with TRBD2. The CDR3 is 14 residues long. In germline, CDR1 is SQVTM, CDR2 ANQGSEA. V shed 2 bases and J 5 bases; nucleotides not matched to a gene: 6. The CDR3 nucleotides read TGCAGCGTTGAATTAGCGGGGGTTATGGAGACCCAGTACTTC. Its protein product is CSVELAGVMETQYF.

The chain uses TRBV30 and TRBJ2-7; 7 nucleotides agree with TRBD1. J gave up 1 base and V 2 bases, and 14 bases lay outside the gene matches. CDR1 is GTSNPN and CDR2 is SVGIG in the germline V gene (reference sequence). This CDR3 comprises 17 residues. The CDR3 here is CAWSFPRGRVQSYEQYF. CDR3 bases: TGTGCCTGGAGTTTCCCTAGGGGGCGCGTCCAATCCTACGAGCAGTACTTC.

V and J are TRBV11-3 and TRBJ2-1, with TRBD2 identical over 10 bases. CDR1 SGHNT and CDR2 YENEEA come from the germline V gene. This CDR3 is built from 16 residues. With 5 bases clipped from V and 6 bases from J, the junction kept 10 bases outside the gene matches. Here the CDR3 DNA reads TGTGCCAGCAGCCAATTGAAAATAGCGGGGGGCAATGAGCAGTTCTTC. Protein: CASSQLKIAGGNEQFF.

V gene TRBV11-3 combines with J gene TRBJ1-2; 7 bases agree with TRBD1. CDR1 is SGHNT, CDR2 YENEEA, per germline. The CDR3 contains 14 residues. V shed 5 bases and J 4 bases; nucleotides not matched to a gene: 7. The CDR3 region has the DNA TGTGCCAGCAGCCCGGGGGCAGGGGGCTATGGCTACACCTTC. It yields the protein CASSPGAGGYGYTF.

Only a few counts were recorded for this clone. The CDR3 coding sequence is TGTGCCAGCAGCCCACCGGGACTAGCGGGAGCCGAGCAGTACTTC. Translating gives CASSPPGLAGAEQYF. The J gene is TRBJ2-7, the V gene TRBV7-9; 14 bases map to TRBD2. Looked up from germline, CDR1 is SEHNR and CDR2 is FQNEAQ (reference sequence). CDR3 length: 15 residues. V trimming: 5 bases; J trimming: 6 bases; junction bases outside the gene matches: 6.

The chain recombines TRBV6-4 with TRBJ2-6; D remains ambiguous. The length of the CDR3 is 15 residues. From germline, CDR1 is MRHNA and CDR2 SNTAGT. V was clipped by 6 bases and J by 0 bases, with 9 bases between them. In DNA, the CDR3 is TGTGCCAGCAGCCCCACGGGCTCTGGGGCCAACGTCCTGACTTTC. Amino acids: CASSPTGSGANVLTF.

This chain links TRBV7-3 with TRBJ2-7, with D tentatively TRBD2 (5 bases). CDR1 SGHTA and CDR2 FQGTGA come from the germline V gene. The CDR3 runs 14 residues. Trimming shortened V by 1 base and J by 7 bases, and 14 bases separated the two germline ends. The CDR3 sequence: CASSLKPGGREQYF. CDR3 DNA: TGTGCCAGCAGCTTAAAGCCTGGCGGGCGGGAGCAGTACTTC.

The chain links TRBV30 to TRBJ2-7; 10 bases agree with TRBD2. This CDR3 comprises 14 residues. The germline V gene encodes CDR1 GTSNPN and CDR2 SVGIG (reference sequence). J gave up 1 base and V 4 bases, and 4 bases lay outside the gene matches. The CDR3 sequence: CAWNSGGSSYEQYF. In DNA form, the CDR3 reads TGTGCCTGGAATAGCGGGGGGTCTTCCTACGAGCAGTACTTC.

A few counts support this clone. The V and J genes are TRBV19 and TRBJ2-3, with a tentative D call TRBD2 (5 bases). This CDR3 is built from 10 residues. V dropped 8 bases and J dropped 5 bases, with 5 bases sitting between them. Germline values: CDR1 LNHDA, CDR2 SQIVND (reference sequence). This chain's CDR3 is CASEGDTQYF. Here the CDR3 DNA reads TGTGCCAGTGAGGGAGATACGCAGTATTTT.

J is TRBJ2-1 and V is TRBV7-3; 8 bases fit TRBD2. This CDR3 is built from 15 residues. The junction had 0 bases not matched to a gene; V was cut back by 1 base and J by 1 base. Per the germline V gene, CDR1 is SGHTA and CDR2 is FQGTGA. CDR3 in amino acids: CASSLSGGSYNEQFF. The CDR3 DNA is TGTGCCAGCAGCTTAAGCGGGGGGTCCTACAATGAGCAGTTCTTC.